The present T cell receptor beta chain was sequenced within a study of spatial heterogeneity in lung cancer. Regarding time point: sample taken at primary tumor resection. A word on this clonotype: Its antigen is not known.

Germline V gives CDR1 SGHVS, CDR2 FQNEAQ. The length of the CDR3 is 15 residues. Trimming shortened V by 5 bases and J by 1 base, and 14 bases separated the two germline ends. Study results and limitations: Tumor T cells had an estimated coverage that came to around 7% for alpha chains and around 13% for beta chains. One measure, the expanded intratumoral alpha and beta TCR count, tracked tumor mutation counts.

A single record per CDR3 protein comes from TCRdb applying MiXCR to the 5' RACE reads. This sample has 8,000 or so distinct CDR3 sequences, with over 9.5% found just once. This chain uses TRBV7-8 with TRBJ1-1; D gene ambiguous. The sample was lung tumor tissue, taken at surgery. The source of this sequence is a male donor with early-stage non-small cell lung cancer. CDR3 sequence reads: CASSLMTPSNTEAFF. Written as DNA, the CDR3 is TGTGCCAGCAGCCTAATGACACCTTCGAACACTGAAGCTTTCTTT.